Reported below is one TCR beta chain. Its recognized antigen is unknown. No clone much larger than this one lies a single base away; base qualities are absent. The cysteine opens and the phenylalanine closes a CDR3 of 17 amino acids. The retained sequence is limited to the CDR3, 51 bases, with the frame set at the first base. Relative to germline, V is missing 5 bases and J is missing 0 bases, with 8 bases of the junction outside any gene match. The germline V gene provides CDR1 SQVTM and CDR2 ANQGSEA. The sample belongs to a study of blood T cell repertoires in COVID-19 (dated by TCRdb to about 2020). Context from the whole study: Samples covering the acute and convalescent phases of COVID-19 were provided by collaborators in the United States, Italy and Spain. The samples were drawn from two sources: the first 160 participants of the ongoing ImmuneRACE study, and 1,254 subjects contributed by 6 global collaborators. A de-identified subject ID, COVID-19 status, age in years and sex were almost always included in the sample metadata. The prospective study material was composed of cDNA or gDNA derived from T cells, B-cell-depleted T cells, or PBMCs. Where HLA class I and class II types were available, the types were taken from metadata supplied by the sample provider, not from assay-based typing. The dataset comprised deeply sampled blood TCRbeta repertoires from subjects exposed to, actively infected with, or recovered from COVID-19. The repertoires were released in a freely available public database meant as a resource for research on the immune response to SARS-CoV-2.

TCRbeta CDR3 regions were amplified from genomic DNA by means of the immunoSEQ Assay, a bias-controlled multiplex PCR. The study's own analysis went as follows. The number of nucleated cells in each sample was estimated from the amplification of reference gene primers within the assay. To quantify the absolute abundance of each unique TCRbeta CDR3 rearrangement, sequence reads were collapsed and filtered. For each sample, productive Simpson clonality was calculated as the square root of Simpson's diversity index across productive rearrangements. Here the immuneACCESS table is served through TCRdb, limited to in-frame sequences with V and J called. Missing clones are a known gap in these copies; in checked studies unresolved V genes cover under half, and the rest lacks a known reason. From that table come the V and J calls and clone size; the DNA was used to work out D and trimming. This sample is represented by 53,000 or so clones; about nine tenths of them were singletons. The ten largest clones represent about 6.2% of the sample.

The collaborating institutions used their own protocols to collect whole blood in K2EDTA tubes. Collaborator samples were shipped for TCRbeta analysis as frozen whole blood, isolated PBMCs, or DNA extracted from either sample type. Summary of the overall study and its limitations: The amount of clinical and demographic metadata varied by source and participant and was provided uncurated.

The receptor's source is a man aged 35 to 55 with acute or convalescent COVID-19. The rearrangement joined TRBV29-1 to TRBJ2-1; TRBD2 lines up with 12 middle nucleotides. Sequencing input: peripheral blood. The DNA reads as follows: TGCAGCGTTCCGGGACTAGCGGGTTCTCCCTCCTACAATGAGCAGTTCTTC. It translates as CSVPGLAGSPSYNEQFF.